This entry concerns a single T cell receptor (beta chain). These data come from a study of technical replicates of blood from a few donors. Assay used: immunoSEQ multiplex PCR; TCRdb lists only in-frame clones, some missing. The sample comprises about 88,000 clones, just under 95% of which are singletons, and 0.2% to 0.3% rests with the top ten. The CDR3 contains 17 residues. Losses at the gene ends were 5 bases for V and 1 base for J; bases not matched to a gene: 9. The germline V gene has CDR1 MDHEN and CDR2 SYDVKM. This receptor was obtained from a human donor in good health. The V and J genes are TRBV28 and TRBJ2-7; TRBD2 matches 12 bases. Input material: T cells isolated from PBMCs. CDR3 in amino acids: CASSDPPGTSGSYEQYF. CDR3 sequence (DNA): TGTGCCAGCAGTGATCCCCCCGGGACTAGCGGGTCCTACGAGCAGTACTTC. The whole variable domain, filled in from reference TRBV28 and TRBJ2-7, reads DVKVTQSSRYLVKRTGEKVFLECVQDMDHENMFWYRQDPGLGLRLIYFSYDVKMKEKGDIPEGYSVSREKKERFSLILESASTNQTSMYLCASSDPPGTSGSYEQYFGPGTRLTVT.